Detailed here is one T cell receptor beta chain. The target of this receptor is not known. A read error is possible here, since a much larger clone lies one base away. This specimen belongs to a study of blood T cells in healthy people across ages (dated by TCRdb to between 2015 and 2017). About the full investigation: In model experiments, template switching captured about one uniquely barcoded TCR beta cDNA molecule for every two T cells. For two donors (one aged 18 to 29 and one aged 80 or older), the study analyzed two additional independent replicas of 1 million unique cDNA reads from the same blood draw. Using deep sequencing normalized with unique cDNA molecular identifiers, the study measured how TCR beta repertoire diversity changes with age. Four age groups were formed from the donors: young (average about 16 years), middle-aged (less than 40), aged (62) and long-lived (less than 85). Study-wide conclusions, independent of this receptor: A strong correlation was found between observed TCR beta diversity and the percentage of naive T cells measured by flow cytometry. Compared with the aged group, the long-lived group had more naive CD4+ T cells, fewer expanded clones and increased TCR diversity, a pattern suggesting age selection. Because profiling used bulk unsorted PBMCs, naive and antigen-experienced compartments could not be compared conclusively. Total diversity estimates from one million sequenced T cells were considered lower bounds and underestimates. Observed TCR beta diversity per million T cells fell roughly linearly with age, and a significant reduction was already apparent by age about 36. The CMV infection status of donors was not known, potentially confounding age-related changes in expanded clonotypes.

Libraries came from 5' RACE. The instrument given in TCRdb is Illumina HiSeq 2500. A second roughly 7 to 11 cycle PCR used a sample-barcoded 5' primer and a J-beta primer mix. A unique molecular identifier was introduced onto each TCR beta cDNA molecule by a template-switch 5' adaptor carrying 12 random nucleotides. Each sample yielded at least 2.5 million CDR3-containing paired-end reads. First-strand cDNA synthesis was performed from all RNA using the Mint cDNA synthesis kit, with priming by a TRBC-specific oligonucleotide. Following uracil-DNA glycosylase treatment, all cDNA underwent a first 18-cycle PCR with the universal primers M1SS and BC2_uni_R. The original methods were these. For normalization, 1 million high-quality reads, each with a distinct molecular identifier, were randomly selected from each sample. Instead of being binned into consensus sequences, reads that shared molecular identifiers were thrown out. MiTCR, with a Q25 quality threshold and the strictest error-elimination algorithm, was used for CDR3 identification, clonotype clustering and error correction. A nonparametric unseen species model with Euler transformation was used to estimate lower-bound total TCR beta diversity. The public reads were run again by TCRdb, first through fastp at Q25 and then through MiXCR, and only productive beta chains were kept. All rows with the same CDR3 protein become a single entry with the most common DNA and genes. In this record, the V and J calls reflect TCRdb's handling and not the investigators' own analysis. The sample includes about 930,000 distinct CDR3 sequences, with 29% observed a single time. Of the sample, roughly 10% falls within the top ten clones.

Donors were around 37 systemically healthy Caucasian individuals from Russia aged 6 to 90 years. Each donor gave about 9.2 milliliters of peripheral blood, drawn into EDTA-treated Vacutainer tubes. Ficoll-Paque density-gradient centrifugation was used to isolate PBMCs, with at least 6.5 million obtained per sample. Total RNA was extracted from PBMCs with Trizol reagent, with at least 5.5 micrograms obtained per sample. The percentages of naive CD45RAhigh/CD27high T cells were determined by flow cytometry on a PBMC aliquot from every donor. Trimming at the junction amounts to 0 bases on V and 10 bases on J, and the germline ends lie 22 bases apart. From cysteine to phenylalanine, the CDR3 is 16 amino acids long. The retained sequence is limited to the CDR3, 48 bases, with the frame set at the first base. As encoded in the germline V gene (reference sequence), CDR1 is DFQATT while CDR2 is SNEGSKA. The same data also went into a second study, on T cells of mothers and their children. The second source states: The donors were nine systemically healthy Caucasian individuals, made up of three mothers and their six children. cDNA synthesis consumed the entire amount of extracted RNA, loaded at approximately 1.6 ug RNA in each 15 ul reaction. Sample barcodes and 2-4 random nucleotides were added via the M1S primer in the second PCR. Over 8 million TCR beta CDR3 reads came from each mother, compared with approximately 3 million reads from each child. TCR recombination output is similarly shaped by thymic selection in related and unrelated pairs, with a minor effect exerted by inherited differences. Normalized repertoire overlap was always found to be slightly, but never significantly, higher in related mother-child pairs than in unrelated mother-child pairs. No persistent microchimeric T cell clones were detected, at a sensitivity of about 100 clones per million clonotypes. To look for features that set related mother-child pairs apart from unrelated individuals, the researchers ran deep NGS to compare the TCR beta repertoires of mothers and children. Mothers averaged roughly 40 +/- 4 years of age and children averaged roughly 11 +/- 4 years. After adapter ligation was performed with NEBNext reagents, the libraries were sequenced on an Illumina HiSeq 2000 with 100+100 nt paired-end reads. To prevent cross-contamination, the mother and child libraries were prepared one month apart and sequenced in separate runs. Each donor had between roughly 450,000 and 2,300,000 distinct TCR beta clonotypes identified. Naive TCR beta clonotypes were estimated from low-frequency clonotypes matched to each donor's FACS-determined naive share, without sorting.

This sequence was found in a woman aged 40 to 50 in good health. Source material: blood. In this chain, TRBV20-1 is recombined with TRBJ2-1; TRBD2 is perhaps the D gene, given 6 matching bases. Read as DNA, the sequence is TGCAGTGCTAGAGATGTTCTAGGGACTGGGATTTACGAGCAGTTCTTC. The translation is CSARDVLGTGIYEQFF.